This T cell receptor (beta chain) was identified in a study of T cell changes during pregnancy in multiple sclerosis. The ends lost 2 bases at V and 9 bases at J; junction bases unmatched: 2. The CDR3 runs to 11 residues. Germline-derived CDR1 and CDR2 are SQVTM and ANQGSEA. TCRdb keeps only in-frame clones here, not all; method: immunoSEQ multiplex PCR. The table lists approximately 69,000 clones, roughly 94% of them singletons. The clonotype was recovered from a female donor with multiple sclerosis, enrolled in a pregnancy study. This chain joins TRBV29-1 and TRBJ2-3; TRBD1 matches 7 bases. Source: peripheral blood, taken in the third trimester of pregnancy. The CDR3 bases are TGCAGCGTTGAATGGGGACAGACGCAGTATTTT. This codes for CSVEWGQTQYF.